This T cell receptor beta chain was retrieved from a study of blood T cell repertoires in COVID-19. Trimming pared 6 bases from V and 3 bases from J, leaving 8 bases between. In germline, CDR1 is MNHNS, CDR2 SASEGT. This CDR3 spans 12 amino acids. The count of this clone is one. The protocol was immunoSEQ multiplex PCR, while the TCRdb copy is restricted to in-frame clones and leaves out a portion. The sample yields around 80,000 clones, roughly four fifths seen once. The receptor was isolated from a man between 60 and 70 years old with acute or convalescent COVID-19. V and J are TRBV6-1 and TRBJ1-1; D is ambiguous. Sequenced sample: peripheral blood. Here the CDR3 reads CASSLGDTEAFF. The CDR3 nucleotides read TGTGCCAGCAGCCTCGGGGACACTGAAGCTTTCTTT.